This T cell receptor (beta chain) originates from a study of blood T cell repertoires in COVID-19. Study-level background: Acute and convalescent COVID-19 samples came from the United States, Italy and Spain.

Sequencing was performed with immunoSEQ multiplex PCR; in TCRdb, only in-frame clones are kept and a portion is missing. This table has fewer than 250,000 clones, around 86% appearing once. Donors were grouped by their self-reported clinical history. CDR3 length: 13 amino acids. Germline CDR1 and CDR2: SGHTA and FQGNSA. Trimming at V came to 6 bases and at J to 5 bases, leaving 5 bases not matched to a gene. This chain connects TRBV7-2 to TRBJ2-5; 8 bases match TRBD1. The receptor's source is a woman aged 45-60 years with acute COVID-19. Source material: PBMCs or T cells enriched from blood (not recorded which). This CDR3 is CASSRRTGETQYF. CDR3 bases: TGTGCCAGCAGTAGACGGACAGGGGAGACCCAGTACTTC.